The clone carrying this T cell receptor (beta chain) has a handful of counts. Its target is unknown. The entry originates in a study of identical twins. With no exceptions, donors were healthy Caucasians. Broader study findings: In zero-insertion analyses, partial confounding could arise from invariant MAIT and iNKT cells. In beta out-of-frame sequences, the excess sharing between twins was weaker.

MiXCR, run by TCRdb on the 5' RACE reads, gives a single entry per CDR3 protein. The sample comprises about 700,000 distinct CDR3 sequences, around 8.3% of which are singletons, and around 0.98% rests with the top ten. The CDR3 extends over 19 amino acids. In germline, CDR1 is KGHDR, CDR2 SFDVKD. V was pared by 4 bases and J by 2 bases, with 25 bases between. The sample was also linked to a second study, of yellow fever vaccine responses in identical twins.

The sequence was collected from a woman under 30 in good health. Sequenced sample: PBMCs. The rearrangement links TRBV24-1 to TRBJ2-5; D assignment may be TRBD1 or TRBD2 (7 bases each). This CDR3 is CATSDRTTGGTALQETQYF. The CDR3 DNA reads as TGTGCCACCAGTGACCGTACCACCGGGGGGACAGCCCTTCAAGAGACCCAGTACTTC.